This record covers a single T cell receptor beta chain. The sample holds a few counts of this clonotype. The specificity of this receptor is unknown. No base quality information exists; no much larger clone differs at one position. The library was built by means of PCR. Sequencing took place on an Illumina HiSeq 2500. Molecular barcoding was employed in the preparation of TCR libraries, with unique molecular identifiers being used to normalize TCRbeta repertoire quantification. Using fastp at Q25 and MiXCR, TCRdb reprocessed the public reads and kept productive beta chains. Entries that share a CDR3 protein sequence are merged under the most common genes and DNA. The table for this sample lists 800,000 to 1,000,000 distinct CDR3 sequences; around 30% of them were counted only once. Of the sample, over 25% falls within the top ten clones. The data stem from a study of T-cell reconstitution after alpha-beta-depleted transplantation in children (dated by TCRdb to 2016 to 2017). Study-wide context: Using TCR repertoire profiling, the study followed T-cell immune reconstitution in a quantitative way in children after TCRalphabeta/CD19-depleted allogeneic hematopoietic cell transplantation. Overall results and qualifications from the work: In some patients, the high TCRbeta diversity seen at day 60 was put down to recipient T cells and intrathymic progenitors that had survived conditioning. The apparently early alphabetaT-cell count recovery about two months after transplant was reportedly dependent on only several hundred rapidly expanded clones derived from non-depleted graft cells. The frequencies of hyperexpanded clones fell over the following months, and after one year, T-cell counts and TCRbeta diversity were mostly attributed to newly produced T cells.

The treatment or condition label for this specimen denotes: allogeneic hematopoietic cell transplantation with graft depleted of TCRalphabeta T cells and CD19 B cells. The children who served as transplant recipients had been given grafts of TCRalphabeta/CD19-depleted allogeneic hematopoietic cells. CDR1 DFQATT and CDR2 SNEGSKA were looked up in the germline V gene (reference sequence). From its cysteine to its phenylalanine, the CDR3 spans 13 amino acids. Here the CDR3 DNA is all that survives: 39 bases in frame from base 1. The V and J ends are trimmed by 6 bases and 2 bases, leaving 12 bases between them.

This chain joins TRBV20-1 to TRBJ2-3, and the D gene may be TRBD1, 6 bases matching. The TCR was taken from a boy under three years old who had a stem cell transplant for SCID, so the T cells may come from the graft donor. The specimen was PBMCs, mostly from graft donor cells, collected 360 days after TCRalphabeta/CD19-depleted stem cell transplant. The CDR3 loop reads CSAYRAFTDTQYF. The bases are TGCAGTGCCTACAGGGCCTTCACAGATACGCAGTATTTT.